This passage covers 8 T cell receptor beta chains from one sample sequenced in a study of technical replicates of blood from a handful of donors. TCRdb's copy holds only in-frame clones and misses some; the assay was immunoSEQ multiplex PCR. There are around 76,000 clones in the sample; nearly 98% occur only once, and roughly 0.2% lies in the top ten. The specimen sequenced was T cells isolated from PBMCs. The receptors here all came from a human donor in good health.

This clone was seen once. V is TRBV2 and J is TRBJ1-5; D not certain. Trimming took off 5 bases at V and 5 bases at J, with 19 bases between the two ends. CDR1 is SNHLY, CDR2 FYNNEI, per germline. The CDR3 has 16 amino acids. The CDR3 sequence: CASSYTGSGGYQPQHF. DNA of the CDR3: TGTGCCAGCAGTTATACGGGATCCGGAGGATATCAGCCCCAGCATTTT.

The J gene is TRBJ2-3, the V gene TRBV4-1; D perhaps matches TRBD1 (5 bases). Germline CDR1 reads MGHRA; CDR2 reads YSYEKL. This CDR3 is 15 amino acids long. Deletions cut 3 bases from V and 4 bases from J, with 14 bases between. The CDR3 protein is CASSQRSTGADTQYF. CDR3 nucleotide sequence: TGCGCCAGCAGCCAGAGGAGCACAGGCGCAGATACGCAGTATTTT.

The genes are TRBV7-6 and TRBJ2-5, with 7 bases identical to TRBD1. V trimming: 6 bases; J trimming: 6 bases; junction bases outside the gene matches: 4. This CDR3 has 12 amino acids. From germline, CDR1 is SGHVS and CDR2 FNYEAQ. CDR3: CASSLQGQTQYF. CDR3 DNA sequence: TGTGCCAGCAGTCTACAGGGGCAGACCCAGTACTTC.

J is TRBJ2-1 and V is TRBV11-2; 10 bases line up with TRBD1. The CDR3 contains 13 residues. In germline, CDR1 is SGHAT, CDR2 FQNNGV. V shed 3 bases, J shed 14 bases, and the junction held 7 bases outside the gene matches. The CDR3, as DNA: TGTGCCAGCAGCTTCTCATCAGGACAGGGGGAGTTCTTC. Amino acids: CASSFSSGQGEFF.

This clone came up once. The V call is TRBV7-9, the J call TRBJ2-7; TRBD2 might be the D (5 bases). Germline loops: CDR1 SEHNR, CDR2 FQNEAQ (reference sequence). V lost 5 bases, J lost 0 bases, and 17 bases lay in between. The CDR3 sequence is 16 residues long. CDR3 DNA sequence: TGTGCCAGCAGCGCTGGACGGAGCGGTAGCTCCTACGAGCAGTACTTC. The encoded protein is CASSAGRSGSSYEQYF.

The genes are TRBV28 and TRBJ2-7, with D perhaps matching TRBD2 (5 bases). CDR1 is MDHEN and CDR2 is SYDVKM in the germline V gene. V lost 6 bases, J lost 0 bases, and 18 bases lay in between. There are 16 residues in the CDR3. The chain's CDR3 is CASSPNGELSSYEQYF. Here the CDR3 DNA reads TGTGCCAGCAGCCCCAATGGGGAGCTGAGCTCCTACGAGCAGTACTTC.

This rearrangement joins TRBV4-1 to TRBJ1-2, with D possibly TRBD1 on 5 matching bases. Trimming took off 2 bases at V and 3 bases at J, with 13 bases between the two ends. Germline V lookup: CDR1 MGHRA, CDR2 YSYEKL. The CDR3 loop spans 15 amino acids. The CDR3 spells CASSQTLREDYGYTF. The CDR3 coding sequence is TGCGCCAGCAGCCAAACTCTCAGGGAAGACTATGGCTACACCTTC.

The rearrangement uses TRBV25-1 and TRBJ2-2, with D maybe TRBD1 (5 bases). This CDR3 has 13 residues. The V and J ends lost 4 bases and 4 bases respectively, with 7 bases between them. Germline values: CDR1 MGHDK, CDR2 SYGVNS. The CDR3 nucleotides are TGTGCCAGCAGTGGCCAGGGCACCGGGGAGCTGTTTTTT. Amino acids: CASSGQGTGELFF.